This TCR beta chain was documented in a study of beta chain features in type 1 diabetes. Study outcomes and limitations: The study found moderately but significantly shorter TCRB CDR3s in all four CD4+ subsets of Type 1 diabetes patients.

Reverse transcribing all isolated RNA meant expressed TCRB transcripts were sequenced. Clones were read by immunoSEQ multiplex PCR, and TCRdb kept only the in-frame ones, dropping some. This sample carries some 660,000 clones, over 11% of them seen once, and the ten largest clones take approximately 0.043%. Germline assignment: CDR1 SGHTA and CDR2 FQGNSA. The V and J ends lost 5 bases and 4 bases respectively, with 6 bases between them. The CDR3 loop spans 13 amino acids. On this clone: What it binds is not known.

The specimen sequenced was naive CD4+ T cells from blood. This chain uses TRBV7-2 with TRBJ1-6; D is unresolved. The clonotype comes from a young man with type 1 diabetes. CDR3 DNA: TGTGCCAGCAGCAGGGAATATAATTCACCCCTCCACTTT. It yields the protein CASSREYNSPLHF.